This T cell receptor beta chain was retrieved from a study of T-cell reconstitution after alpha-beta-depleted transplantation in children. Points from the study as a whole: Some patients' high day-60 TCRbeta diversity was traced to surviving recipient T cells and thymic progenitors. The origin of alpha-beta T cells about two months after transplant was reportedly several hundred expanded graft clones. T-cell numbers and diversity, one year after transplant, stemmed largely from T cells that were newly produced.

The CDR3 has 14 residues. Germline CDR1 is SGHTA and CDR2 is FQGTGA. Preparing the TCRbeta library involved the use of unique molecular identifiers. TCRdb itself ran the PCR reads through MiXCR, one entry per CDR3 protein. In the table there are about 610,000 distinct CDR3 sequences, over 25% of which are singletons. This clonotype was found a few times. Its matching antigen is unknown. At one end the junction does not follow the germline gene, possibly because of a read error. The rearrangement joins TRBV7-3 to TRBJ2-7, with TRBD1 as a possible D gene (6 bases). Specimen: PBMCs, collected before TCRalphabeta/CD19-depleted stem cell transplant. The receptor was derived from a boy younger than two with Wiskott-Aldrich syndrome, due to receive a stem cell transplant. The DNA of the CDR3 is TGTGCCAGCAGCTTATTGGGGGCGCAAGGCGAGCATTACTTC. Encoded protein: CASSLLGAQGEHYF.